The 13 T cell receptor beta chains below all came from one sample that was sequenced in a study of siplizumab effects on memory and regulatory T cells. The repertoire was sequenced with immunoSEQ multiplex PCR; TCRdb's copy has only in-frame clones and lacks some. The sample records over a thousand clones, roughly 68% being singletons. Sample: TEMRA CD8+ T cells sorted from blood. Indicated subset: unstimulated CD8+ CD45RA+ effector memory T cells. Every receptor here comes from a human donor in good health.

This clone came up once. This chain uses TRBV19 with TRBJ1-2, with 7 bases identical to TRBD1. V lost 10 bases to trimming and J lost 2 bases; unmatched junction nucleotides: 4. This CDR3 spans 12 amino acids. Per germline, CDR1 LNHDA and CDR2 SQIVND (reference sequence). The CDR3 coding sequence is TGTGCCACCAGGGGACAGAACTATGGCTACACCTTC. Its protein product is CATRGQNYGYTF.

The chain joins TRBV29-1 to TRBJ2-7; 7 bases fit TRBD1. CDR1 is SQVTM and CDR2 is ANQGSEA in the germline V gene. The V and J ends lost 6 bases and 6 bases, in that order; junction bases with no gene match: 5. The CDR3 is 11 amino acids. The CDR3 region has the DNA TGCAGCGTAGACAGGGATGGCGAGCAGTACTTC. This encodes CSVDRDGEQYF.

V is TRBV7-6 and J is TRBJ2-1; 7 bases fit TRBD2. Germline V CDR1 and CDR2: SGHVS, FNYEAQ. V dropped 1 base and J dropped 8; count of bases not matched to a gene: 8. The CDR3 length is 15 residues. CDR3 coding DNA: TGTGCCAGCAGCTTAGGGGTGGGAGGGTTCGATGAGCAGTTCTTC. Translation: CASSLGVGGFDEQFF.

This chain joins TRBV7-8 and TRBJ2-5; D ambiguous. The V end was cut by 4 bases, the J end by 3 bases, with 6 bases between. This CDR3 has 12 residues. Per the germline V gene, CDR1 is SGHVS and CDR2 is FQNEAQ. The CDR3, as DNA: TGTGCCAGCAGCTGGACGGAAGAGACCCAGTACTTC. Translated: CASSWTEETQYF.

This CDR3 is CASSSRIAGGVHEQYF. CDR3 sequence (DNA): TGTGCCAGCAGTTCTAGAATAGCGGGAGGAGTCCACGAGCAGTACTTC. The J gene is TRBJ2-7, the V gene TRBV27; 10 bases agree with TRBD2. The ends lost 4 bases at V and 5 bases at J; junction bases unmatched: 11. CDR1 is MNHEY, CDR2 SMNVEV, per germline (reference sequence). The CDR3 has 16 amino acids.

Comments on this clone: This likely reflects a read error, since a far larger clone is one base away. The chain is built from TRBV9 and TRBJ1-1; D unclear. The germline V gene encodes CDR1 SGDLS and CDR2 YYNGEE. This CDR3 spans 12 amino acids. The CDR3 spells CANSGSNTEAFF. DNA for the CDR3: TGTGCCAACAGCGGTTCGAACACTGAAGCTTTCTTT. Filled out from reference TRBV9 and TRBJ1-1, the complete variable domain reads DSGVTQTPKHLITATGQRVTLRCSPRSGDLSVYWYQQSLDQGLQFLIQYYNGEERAKGNILERFSAQQFPDLHSELNLSSLELGDSALYFCANSGSNTEAFFGQGTRLTVV.

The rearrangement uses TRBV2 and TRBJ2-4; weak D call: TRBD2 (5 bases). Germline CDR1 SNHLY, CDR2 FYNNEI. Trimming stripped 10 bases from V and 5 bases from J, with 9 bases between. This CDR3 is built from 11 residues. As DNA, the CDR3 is TGTGCCACCAAGGAGGAAAACATTCAGTACTTC. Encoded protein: CATKEENIQYF.

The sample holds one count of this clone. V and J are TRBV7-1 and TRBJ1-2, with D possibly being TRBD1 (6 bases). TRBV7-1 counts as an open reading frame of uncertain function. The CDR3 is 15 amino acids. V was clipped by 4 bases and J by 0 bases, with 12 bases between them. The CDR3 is CASSLYGGPNYGYTF. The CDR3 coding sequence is TGTGCCAGCAGCTTATACGGGGGCCCTAACTATGGCTACACCTTC.

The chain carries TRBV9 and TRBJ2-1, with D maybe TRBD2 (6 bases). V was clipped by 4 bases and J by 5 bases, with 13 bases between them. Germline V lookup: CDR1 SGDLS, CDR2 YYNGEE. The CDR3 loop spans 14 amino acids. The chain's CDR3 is CASSPSGDHNEQFF. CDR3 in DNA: TGTGCCAGCAGCCCCTCGGGGGACCACAATGAGCAGTTCTTC.

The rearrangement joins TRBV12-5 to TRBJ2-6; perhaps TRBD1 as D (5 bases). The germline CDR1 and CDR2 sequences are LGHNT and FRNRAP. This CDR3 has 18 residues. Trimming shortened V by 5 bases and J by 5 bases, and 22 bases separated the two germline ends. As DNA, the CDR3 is TGTGCTAGTGGTCTGCAACGTGCAGGACAAAGTCGGGCCAACGTCCTGACTTTC. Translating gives CASGLQRAGQSRANVLTF.

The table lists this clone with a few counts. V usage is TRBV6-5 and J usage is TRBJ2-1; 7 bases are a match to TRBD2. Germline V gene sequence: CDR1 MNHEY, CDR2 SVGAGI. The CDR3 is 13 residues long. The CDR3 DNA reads TGTGTTACGGGGGGACCCTCCTACAATGAGCAGTTCTTC. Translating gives CVTGGPSYNEQFF.

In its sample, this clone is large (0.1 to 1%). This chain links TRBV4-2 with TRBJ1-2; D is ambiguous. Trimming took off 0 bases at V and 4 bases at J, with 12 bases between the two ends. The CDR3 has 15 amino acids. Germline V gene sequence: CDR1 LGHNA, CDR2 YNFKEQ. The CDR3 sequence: CASSQDAAGFYGYTF. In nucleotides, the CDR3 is TGTGCCAGCAGCCAAGATGCGGCCGGGTTCTATGGCTACACCTTC.

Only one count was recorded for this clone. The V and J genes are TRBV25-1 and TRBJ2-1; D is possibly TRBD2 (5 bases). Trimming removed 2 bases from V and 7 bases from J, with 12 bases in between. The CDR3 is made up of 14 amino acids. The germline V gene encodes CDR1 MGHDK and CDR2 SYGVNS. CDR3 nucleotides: TGTGCCAGCAGTGAAGTGGGTAGGGAGAATGAGCAGTTCTTC. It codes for CASSEVGRENEQFF.